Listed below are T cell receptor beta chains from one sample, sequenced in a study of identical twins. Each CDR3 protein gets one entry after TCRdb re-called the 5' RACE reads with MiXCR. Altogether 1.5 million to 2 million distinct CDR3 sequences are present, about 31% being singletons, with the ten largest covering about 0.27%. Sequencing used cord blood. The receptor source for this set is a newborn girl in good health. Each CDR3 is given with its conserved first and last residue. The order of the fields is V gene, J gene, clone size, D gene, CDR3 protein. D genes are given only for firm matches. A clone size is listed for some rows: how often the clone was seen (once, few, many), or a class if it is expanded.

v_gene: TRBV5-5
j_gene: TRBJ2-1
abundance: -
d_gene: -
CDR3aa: CASSLQGLPLFF

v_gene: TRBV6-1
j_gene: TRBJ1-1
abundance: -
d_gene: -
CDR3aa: CASGPRGDTEAFF

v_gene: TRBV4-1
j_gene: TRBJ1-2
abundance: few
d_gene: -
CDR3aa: CASNNPGKLYGYTF

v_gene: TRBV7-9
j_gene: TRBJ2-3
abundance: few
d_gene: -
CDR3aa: CASSLVGVDSTDTQYF

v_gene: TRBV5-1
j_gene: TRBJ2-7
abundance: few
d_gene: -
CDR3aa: CASSLGSTTYEQYF

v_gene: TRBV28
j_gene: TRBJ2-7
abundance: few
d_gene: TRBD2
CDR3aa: CASSLARTSGSSLYEQYF

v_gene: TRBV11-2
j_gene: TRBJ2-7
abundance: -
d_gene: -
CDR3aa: CASSLDRANEHYF

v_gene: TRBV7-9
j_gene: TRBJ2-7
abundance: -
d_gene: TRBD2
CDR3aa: CASSGPGTRSSYEQYF

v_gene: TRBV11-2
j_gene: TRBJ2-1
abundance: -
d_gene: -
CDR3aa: CASSPTPRDEQFF

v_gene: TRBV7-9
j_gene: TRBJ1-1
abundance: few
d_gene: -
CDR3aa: CASSLAPGSQAFF

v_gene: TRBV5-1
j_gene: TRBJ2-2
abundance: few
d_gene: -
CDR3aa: CASSRPPRGELFF

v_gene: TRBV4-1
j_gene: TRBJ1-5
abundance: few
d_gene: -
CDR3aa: CASSQEGGGGNQPQHF

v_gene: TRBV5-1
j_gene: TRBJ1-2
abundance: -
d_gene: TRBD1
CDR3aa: CASSPDRVPNYGYTF

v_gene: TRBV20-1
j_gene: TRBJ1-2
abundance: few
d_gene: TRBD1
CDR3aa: CSARTGTRGYTF

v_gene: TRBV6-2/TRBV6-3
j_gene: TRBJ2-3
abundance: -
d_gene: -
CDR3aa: CASSYPPGTGGGGDTQYF

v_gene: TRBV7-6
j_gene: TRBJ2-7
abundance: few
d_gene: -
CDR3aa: CASSLEFGGPYEQYF

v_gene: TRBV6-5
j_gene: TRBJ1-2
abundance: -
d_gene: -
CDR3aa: CASKRRECYGYTF

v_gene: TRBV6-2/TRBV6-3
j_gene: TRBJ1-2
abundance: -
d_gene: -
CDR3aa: CASSPFRGYTF

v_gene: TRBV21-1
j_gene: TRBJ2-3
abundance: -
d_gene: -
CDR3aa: CASSKEAGTFTDTQYF

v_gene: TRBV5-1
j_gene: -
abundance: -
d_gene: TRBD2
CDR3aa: CASSLTSGRAIYEQYF

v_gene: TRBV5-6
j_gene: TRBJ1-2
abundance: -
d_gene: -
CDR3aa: CASSLAGGAEGVYGYTF

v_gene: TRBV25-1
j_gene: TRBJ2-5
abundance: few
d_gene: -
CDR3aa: CASLNGKGWQETQYF

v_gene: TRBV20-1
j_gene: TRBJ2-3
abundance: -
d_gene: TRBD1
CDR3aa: CSAPGPVPGGGDTQYF

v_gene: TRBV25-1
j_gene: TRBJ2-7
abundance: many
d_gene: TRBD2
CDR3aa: CASSSDDYSGIPYEQYF

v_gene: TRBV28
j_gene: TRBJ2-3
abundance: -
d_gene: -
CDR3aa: CASLLPGGTTDTQYF

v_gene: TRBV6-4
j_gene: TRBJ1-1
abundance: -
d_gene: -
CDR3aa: CASSDGGKEVSYGNTEAFF

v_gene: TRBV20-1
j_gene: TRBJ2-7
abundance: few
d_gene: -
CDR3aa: CSARGLKQGPEQYF

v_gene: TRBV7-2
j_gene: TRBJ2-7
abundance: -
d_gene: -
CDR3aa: CASSRYSGTPSSYEQYF

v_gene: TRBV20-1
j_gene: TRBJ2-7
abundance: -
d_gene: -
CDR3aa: CSARRSVGSEQYF

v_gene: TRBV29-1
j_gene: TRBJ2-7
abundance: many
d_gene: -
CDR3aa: CSVEVESRRSNYEQYF

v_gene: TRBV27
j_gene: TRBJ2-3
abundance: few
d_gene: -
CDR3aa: CASGTYRVSTDTQYF

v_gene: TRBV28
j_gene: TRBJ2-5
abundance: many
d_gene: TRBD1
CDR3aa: CASSFSGQGETQYF

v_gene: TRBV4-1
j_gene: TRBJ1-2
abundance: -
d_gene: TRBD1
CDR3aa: CASSQVTGGIVYGYTF

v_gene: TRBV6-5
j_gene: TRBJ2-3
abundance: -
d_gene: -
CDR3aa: CASRGRRADTQYF

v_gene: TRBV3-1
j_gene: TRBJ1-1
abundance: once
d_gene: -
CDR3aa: CASSRRGAENTEAFF

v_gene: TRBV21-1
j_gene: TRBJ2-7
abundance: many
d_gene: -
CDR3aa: CASSKQGYEQYF

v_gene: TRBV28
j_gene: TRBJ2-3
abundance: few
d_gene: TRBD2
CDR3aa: CASSFGSTSGSTDTQYF

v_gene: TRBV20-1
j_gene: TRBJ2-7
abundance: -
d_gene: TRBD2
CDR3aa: CSATTSYSYEQYF

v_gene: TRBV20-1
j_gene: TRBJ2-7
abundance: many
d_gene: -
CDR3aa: CSASAFGEQYF

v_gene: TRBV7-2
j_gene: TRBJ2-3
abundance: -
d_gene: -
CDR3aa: CVSSLDRSSNPQYF

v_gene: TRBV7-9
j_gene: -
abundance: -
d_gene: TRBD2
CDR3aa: CASSFGTSGHRSYNEQYF

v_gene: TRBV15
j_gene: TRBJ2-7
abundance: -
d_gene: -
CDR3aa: CATSRDPGTIYEQYF

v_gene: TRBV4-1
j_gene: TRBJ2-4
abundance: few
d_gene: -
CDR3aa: CASSQVGLSSSDQKNIQYF

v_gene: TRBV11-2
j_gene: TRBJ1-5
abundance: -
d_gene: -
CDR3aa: CASSLGWASNQPQHF

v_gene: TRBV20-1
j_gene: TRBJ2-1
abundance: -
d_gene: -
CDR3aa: CSATTGSSLYNEQDF

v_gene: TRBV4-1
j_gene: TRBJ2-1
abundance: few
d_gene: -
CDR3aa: CASTGDNEQFF

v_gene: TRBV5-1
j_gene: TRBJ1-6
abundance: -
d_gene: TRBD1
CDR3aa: CASPGTGRTPLHF

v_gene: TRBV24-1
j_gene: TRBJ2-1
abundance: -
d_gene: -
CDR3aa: CATEGYNEQFF

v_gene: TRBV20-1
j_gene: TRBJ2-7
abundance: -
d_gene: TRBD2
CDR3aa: CSARAGLAAQYF

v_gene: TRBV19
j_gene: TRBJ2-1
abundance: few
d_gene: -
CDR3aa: CASSIIGDEQFF

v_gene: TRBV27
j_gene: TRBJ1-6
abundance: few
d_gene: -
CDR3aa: CASSFLTNSPLHF

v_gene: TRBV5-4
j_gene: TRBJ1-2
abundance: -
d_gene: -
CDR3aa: CASSFGITGTGYTF

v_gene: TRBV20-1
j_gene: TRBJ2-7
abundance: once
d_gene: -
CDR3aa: CSATGDGSYNEQYF